The entry below gives a single T cell receptor beta chain sequence along with its context. What antigen it recognizes has not been identified. Base qualities were left out, and no much larger clone turns up one base away. TCR CDR3 regions were amplified from genomic DNA by multiplex PCR using the deep immunoSEQ assay. For each cell subset, the extracted genomic DNA was distributed evenly across all wells of several immunoSEQ 96-well plates, and each plate served as one replicate. For sorted subsets, roughly 200 ng genomic DNA, equal to 30,000 or so T cell genomes, was loaded into each replicate PCR. Purified libraries were measured with a Qubit 3.0 fluorometer, size-checked on a Bioanalyzer 2100, and measured again with the KAPA Library Quantification kit. A separate single-read 150-cycle Illumina NextSeq 550 flow cell was used to sequence each immunoSEQ 96-well plate. Turning to the authors' computational methods: Because the immunoSEQ output held only junctional sequences and lacked quality scores, the filtering could not match the filtering applied to full-length reads. To assign V/J genes and CDR3, sequences were annotated using PyIR, a Python wrapper for IgBLAST v1.9, with IMGT germline references. Reads were removed for weak V/J assignments (E-value above 1e-6), missing CDR3, stop codons, out-of-frame junctions, or ambiguous translated residues. V3J clonotypes were defined as sequences sharing the same inferred V gene, J gene, and CDR3 amino acid sequence. The percentage overlap between two repertoires was calculated by dividing the number of shared unique clonotypes by the size of the smaller repertoire. Repertoire richness was assessed with RTK rarefaction, the Chao1 estimator, and Recon v2.1 estimates of unobserved clonotypes. Generation probabilities were computed with OLGA for all TCRbeta clonotypes obtained by the gDNA method from several donors. This immuneACCESS table, as held by TCRdb, lists in-frame sequences with V and J called but not all clones. Of the missing ones, under half trace to an unresolved V gene in checked studies; the others have no known cause. The V and J calls and the clone size are those of that table, but D and trimming were determined from the DNA. The sample table records 1.5 million to 1.9 million clones; roughly 98% of these occur just once. The ten largest make up roughly 0.42% of the sample.

This sample is drawn from a study of shared clonotypes between healthy human individuals (dated by TCRdb to 2019 to 2021). Concerning the study at large: The cohort included a few men and two women between 18 and 49 years of age. For each donor, three plates each were used for CD4 naive and CD4 memory, two plates were used for CD8 naive, and one plate was used for CD8 memory. To estimate repertoire size and how much clonotype sharing occurs between individuals, the study deeply sequenced the blood TCR repertoires of a handful of healthy adults. To increase sequencing depth and limit assay-specific biases, TCR repertoire library preparation and sequencing were carried out by different laboratories using diverse techniques. Leukapheresis yielded between about 0.94 and 8.9 billion PBMCs per donor. The full study reports these points: Compared with non-shared clonotypes, clonotypes shared by all four sorted-subset donors had higher generation probabilities. Incomplete sequencing was indicated by rarefaction of sorted-subset datasets, despite the large sequencing depth. Based on pairwise subsampling, the degree of clonotype sharing among donors was expected to be affected by sequencing depth. Because the study included a small number of donors, the genetic and exposure-history diversity represented was limited. Estimated clonotype richness was generally larger for naive than for memory subsets. When several donors were compared, the shared fraction of clonotypes was about 5.5% for naive CD4, 3.5% to 4% for naive CD8, about 2.4% for memory CD4, and around 0.37% for memory CD8. Only blood was sampled, and tissue TCR repertoires likely differ from those in blood.

The CDR3 measures 13 amino acids from cysteine to phenylalanine. Of all the DNA, just the CDR3 is kept, 39 bases in frame from base 1. V is cut by 5 bases and J by 7 bases, and the space between the germline ends is 12 bases. The germline V gene specifies MRHNA as CDR1 and SNTAGT as CDR2. Healthy HIV-negative adults with no recently reported acute infections or vaccinations were included as donors. Every donor was a Caucasian adult living in Nashville, Tennessee, USA. CD4+ T cells were enriched by magnetic negative selection, after which naive cells were positively selected on CD45RA and the negative fraction was taken as the memory subset. After blood collection by leukapheresis, PBMCs were isolated using Ficoll-Histopaque density gradient centrifugation and then cryopreserved in the vapor phase of liquid nitrogen. Analytical flow cytometry was used to check the purity and quantity of each magnetically sorted T cell population. Genomic DNA was isolated from every sorted fraction and measured by UV absorbance on a Nanodrop 2000c.

The sequencing input was naive CD4+ T cells sorted from blood. The intended sense of this specimen's cell subset or site label: CD45RA+ positively selected. The sequence joins TRBV6-4 to TRBJ1-5; the D segment cannot be called with confidence. The TCR sequence derives from a man aged 25-40 years in good health. CDR3 sequence: CASSPGGGQPQHF. The nucleotides are TGTGCCAGCAGTCCCGGTGGAGGGCAGCCCCAGCATTTT.